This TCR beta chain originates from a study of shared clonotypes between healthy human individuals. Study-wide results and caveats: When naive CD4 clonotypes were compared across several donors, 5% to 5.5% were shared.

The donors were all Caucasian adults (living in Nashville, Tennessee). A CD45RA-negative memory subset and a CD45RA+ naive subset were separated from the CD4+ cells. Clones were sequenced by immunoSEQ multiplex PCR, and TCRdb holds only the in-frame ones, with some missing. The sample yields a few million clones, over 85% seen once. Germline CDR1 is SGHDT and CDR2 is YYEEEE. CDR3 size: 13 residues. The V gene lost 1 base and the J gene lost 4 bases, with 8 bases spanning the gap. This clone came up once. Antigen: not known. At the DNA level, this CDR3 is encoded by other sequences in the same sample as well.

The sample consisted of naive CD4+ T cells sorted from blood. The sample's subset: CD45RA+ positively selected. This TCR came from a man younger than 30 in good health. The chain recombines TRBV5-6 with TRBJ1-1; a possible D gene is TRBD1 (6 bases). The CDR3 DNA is TGTGCCAGCAGCTTGATAGGGGGCACTGAAGCTTTCTTT. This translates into CASSLIGGTEAFF.